This T cell receptor beta chain was sequenced for a study of shared clonotypes between healthy human individuals. Study at large: CD4 naive cells filled three plates per donor, CD4 memory three, CD8 naive two and CD8 memory one. Notes on the study in general: Depth of sequencing was expected to influence donor clonotype sharing.

The germline gives CDR1 SGDLS, CDR2 YYNGEE. CDR3 length equals 14 residues. With 4 bases removed from V and 5 bases from J, the gap between germline ends came to 15 bases. At the deep level, the assay was run. Some clones are missing from TCRdb's copy, which holds only in-frame ones; the method was immunoSEQ multiplex PCR. The table lists approximately 2,200,000 clones, 85% to 95% of them singletons. Selected positively for CCR7 and CD45RO-negative, naive CD8 cells excluded terminally differentiated effector memory CD45RA+ cells. This clone is a singleton in its sample. Its antigen remains unknown. The sample was naive CD8+ T cells from PBMCs. The chain couples TRBV9 to TRBJ1-1, with D perhaps TRBD1 (6 bases). This sequence was found in a young man in good health. Some clones in this sample may be carry-over from other donors' samples. The CDR3 bases are TGTGCCAGCAGCCCACAGGGCCAGGGGACTGAAGCTTTCTTT. Amino acid sequence: CASSPQGQGTEAFF. Full variable domain (rest looked up from reference TRBV9 and TRBJ1-1): DSGVTQTPKHLITATGQRVTLRCSPRSGDLSVYWYQQSLDQGLQFLIQYYNGEERAKGNILERFSAQQFPDLHSELNLSSLELGDSALYFCASSPQGQGTEAFFGQGTRLTVV.